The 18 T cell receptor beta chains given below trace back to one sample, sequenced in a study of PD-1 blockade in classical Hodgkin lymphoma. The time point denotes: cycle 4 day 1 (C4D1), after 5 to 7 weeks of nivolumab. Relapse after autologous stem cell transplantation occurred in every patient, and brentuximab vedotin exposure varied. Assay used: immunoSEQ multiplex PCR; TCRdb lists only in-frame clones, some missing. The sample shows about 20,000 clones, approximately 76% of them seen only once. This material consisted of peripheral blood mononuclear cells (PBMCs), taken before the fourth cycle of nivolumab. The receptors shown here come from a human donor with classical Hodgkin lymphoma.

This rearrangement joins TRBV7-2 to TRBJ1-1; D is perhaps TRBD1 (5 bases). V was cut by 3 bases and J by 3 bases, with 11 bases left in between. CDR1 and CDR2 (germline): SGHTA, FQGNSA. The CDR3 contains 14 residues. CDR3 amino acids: CASSLRLGDTEAFF. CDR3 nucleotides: TGTGCCAGCAGCTTGCGTTTGGGGGACACTGAAGCTTTCTTT.

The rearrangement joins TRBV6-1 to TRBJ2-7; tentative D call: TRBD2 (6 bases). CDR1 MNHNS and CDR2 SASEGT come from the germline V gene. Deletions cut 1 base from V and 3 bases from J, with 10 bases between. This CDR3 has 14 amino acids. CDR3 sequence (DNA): TGTGCCAGCAGTGAAGGGAGGGTGGTCTACGAGCAGTACTTC. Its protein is CASSEGRVVYEQYF.

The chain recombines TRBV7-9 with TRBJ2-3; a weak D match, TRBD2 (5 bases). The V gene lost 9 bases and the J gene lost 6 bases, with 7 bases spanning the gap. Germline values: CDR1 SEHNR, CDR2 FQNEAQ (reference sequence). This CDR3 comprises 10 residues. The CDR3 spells CASIADTQYF. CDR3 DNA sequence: TGTGCCAGTATAGCGGATACGCAGTATTTT.

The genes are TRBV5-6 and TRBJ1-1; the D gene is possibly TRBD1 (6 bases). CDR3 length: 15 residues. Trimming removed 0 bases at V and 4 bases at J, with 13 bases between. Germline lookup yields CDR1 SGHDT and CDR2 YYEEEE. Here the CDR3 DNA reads TGTGCCAGCAGCTTGGGGATTCAGGGGAGCACTGAAGCTTTCTTT. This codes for CASSLGIQGSTEAFF.

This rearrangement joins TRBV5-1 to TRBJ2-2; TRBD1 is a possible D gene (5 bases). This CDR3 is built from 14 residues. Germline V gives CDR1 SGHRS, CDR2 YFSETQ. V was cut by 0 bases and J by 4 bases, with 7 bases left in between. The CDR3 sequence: CASSLGQITGELFF. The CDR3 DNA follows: TGCGCCAGCAGCTTGGGACAGATCACCGGGGAGCTGTTTTTT.

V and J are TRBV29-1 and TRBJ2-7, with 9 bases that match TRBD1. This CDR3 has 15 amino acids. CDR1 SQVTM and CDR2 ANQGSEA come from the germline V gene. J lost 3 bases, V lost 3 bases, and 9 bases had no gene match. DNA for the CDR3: TGCAGCGTTGAGCTTTTGGGACAGGGAGACTACGAGCAGTACTTC. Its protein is CSVELLGQGDYEQYF.

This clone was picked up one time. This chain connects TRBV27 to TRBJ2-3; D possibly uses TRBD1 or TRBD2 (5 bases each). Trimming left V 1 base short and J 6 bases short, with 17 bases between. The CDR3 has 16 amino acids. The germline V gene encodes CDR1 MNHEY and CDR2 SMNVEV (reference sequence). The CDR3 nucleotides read TGTGCCAGCAGTTTATACGTCGGGGCAGGGTCGGATACGCAGTATTTT. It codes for CASSLYVGAGSDTQYF.

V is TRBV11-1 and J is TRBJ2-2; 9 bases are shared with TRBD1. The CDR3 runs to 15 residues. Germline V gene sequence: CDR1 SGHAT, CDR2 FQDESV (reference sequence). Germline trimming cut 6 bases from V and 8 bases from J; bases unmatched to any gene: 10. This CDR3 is CASRLPGQGTGELFF. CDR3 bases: TGTGCCAGCAGACTACCGGGACAGGGAACGGGGGAGCTGTTTTTT.

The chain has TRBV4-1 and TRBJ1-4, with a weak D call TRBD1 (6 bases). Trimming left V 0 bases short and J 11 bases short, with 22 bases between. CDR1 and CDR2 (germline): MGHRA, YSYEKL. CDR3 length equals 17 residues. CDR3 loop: CASSQDPAGDHGAKLFF. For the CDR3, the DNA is TGCGCCAGCAGCCAAGATCCCGCAGGGGATCACGGGGCGAAACTGTTTTTT.

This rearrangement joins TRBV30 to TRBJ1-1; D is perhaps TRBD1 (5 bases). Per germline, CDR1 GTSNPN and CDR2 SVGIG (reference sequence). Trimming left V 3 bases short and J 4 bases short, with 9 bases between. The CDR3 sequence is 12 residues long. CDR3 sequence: CAWRQGPTEAFF. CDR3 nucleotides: TGTGCCTGGAGGCAGGGACCCACTGAAGCTTTCTTT.

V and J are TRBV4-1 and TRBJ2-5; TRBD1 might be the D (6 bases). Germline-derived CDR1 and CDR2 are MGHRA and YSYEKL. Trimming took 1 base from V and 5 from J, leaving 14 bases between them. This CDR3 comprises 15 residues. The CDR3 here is CASSQVTGLWETQYF. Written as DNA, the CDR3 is TGCGCCAGCAGCCAAGTCACAGGGCTTTGGGAGACCCAGTACTTC.

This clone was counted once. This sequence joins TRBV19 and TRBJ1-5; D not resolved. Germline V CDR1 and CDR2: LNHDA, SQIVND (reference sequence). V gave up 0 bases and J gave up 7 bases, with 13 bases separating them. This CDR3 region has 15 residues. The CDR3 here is CASSIDWRSGQPQHF. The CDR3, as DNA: TGTGCCAGTAGTATAGATTGGAGGTCAGGACAGCCCCAGCATTTT.

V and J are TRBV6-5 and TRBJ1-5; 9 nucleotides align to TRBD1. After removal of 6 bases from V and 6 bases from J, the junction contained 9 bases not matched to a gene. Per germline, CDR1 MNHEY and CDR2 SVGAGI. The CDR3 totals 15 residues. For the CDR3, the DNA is TGTGCCAGCAGACTGACAGGGGGAGAGGGTCAGCCCCAGCATTTT. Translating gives CASRLTGGEGQPQHF.

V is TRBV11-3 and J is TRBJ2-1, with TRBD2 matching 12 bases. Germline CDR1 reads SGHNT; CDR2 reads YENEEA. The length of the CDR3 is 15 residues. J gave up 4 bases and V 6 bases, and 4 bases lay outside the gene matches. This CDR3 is CASRETSGSYNEQFF. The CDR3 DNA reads TGTGCCAGCAGGGAGACTAGCGGGAGTTACAATGAGCAGTTCTTC. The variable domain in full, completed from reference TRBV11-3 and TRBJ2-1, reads EAGVVQSPRYKIIEKKQPVAFWCNPISGHNTLYWYLQNLGQGPELLIRYENEEAVDDSQLPKDRFSAERLKGVDSTLKIQPAELGDSAVYLCASRETSGSYNEQFFGPGTRLTVL.

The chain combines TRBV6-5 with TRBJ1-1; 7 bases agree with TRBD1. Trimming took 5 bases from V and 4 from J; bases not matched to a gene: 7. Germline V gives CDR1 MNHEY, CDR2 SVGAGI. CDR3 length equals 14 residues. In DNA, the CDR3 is TGTGCCAGCAGTACCCCTTACAGGGGCACTGAAGCTTTCTTT. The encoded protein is CASSTPYRGTEAFF.

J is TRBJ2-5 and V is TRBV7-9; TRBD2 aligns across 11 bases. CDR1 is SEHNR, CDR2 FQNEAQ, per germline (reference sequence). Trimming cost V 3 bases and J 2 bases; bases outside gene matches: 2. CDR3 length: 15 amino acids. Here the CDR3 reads CASSLGLAVQETQYF. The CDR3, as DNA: TGTGCCAGCAGCTTGGGACTAGCGGTACAAGAGACCCAGTACTTC. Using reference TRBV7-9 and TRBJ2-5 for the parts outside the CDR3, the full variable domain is DTGVSQNPRHKITKRGQNVTFRCDPISEHNRLYWYRQTLGQGPEFLTYFQNEAQLEKSRLLSDRFSAERPKGSFSTLEIQRTEQGDSAMYLCASSLGLAVQETQYFGPGTRLLVL.

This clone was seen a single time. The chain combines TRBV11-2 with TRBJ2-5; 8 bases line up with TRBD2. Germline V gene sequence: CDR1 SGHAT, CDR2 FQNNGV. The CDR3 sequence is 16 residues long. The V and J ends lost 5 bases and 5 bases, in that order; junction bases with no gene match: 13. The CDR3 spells CASSVPKASGSETQYF. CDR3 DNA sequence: TGTGCCAGCAGCGTCCCGAAGGCCAGCGGGAGTGAGACCCAGTACTTC.

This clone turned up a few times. CDR3 in DNA: TGTGCCAGCAGTTACTCGAAGTGGGGACAGTATGGCTACACCTTC. As protein: CASSYSKWGQYGYTF. The chain links TRBV6-5 to TRBJ1-2; 7 nucleotides line up with TRBD1. Germline values: CDR1 MNHEY, CDR2 SVGAGI. V shed 0 bases, J shed 5 bases, and the junction held 6 bases outside the gene matches. The CDR3 is 15 residues long.